The 2 T cell receptor beta chains given below trace back to one sample, sequenced in a study of blood T cell repertoires in COVID-19. TCRdb's copy holds only in-frame clones and misses some; the assay was immunoSEQ multiplex PCR. The table has tens of thousands of clones, around 85% seen once. Specimen: peripheral blood. The receptors derive from a man between 65 and 85 years old with acute or convalescent COVID-19.

The genes are TRBV6-6 and TRBJ1-5; 12 positions match TRBD1. Trimming took 5 bases from V and 6 from J; bases not matched to a gene: 14. The CDR3 loop spans 18 amino acids. In germline, CDR1 is MNHNY, CDR2 SVGAGI (reference sequence). The CDR3 is CASSRQGTGGPWGQPQHF. The CDR3, as DNA: TGTGCCAGCAGTCGTCAAGGGACAGGGGGCCCCTGGGGTCAGCCCCAGCATTTT.

The rearrangement links TRBV18 to TRBJ2-5; D might be TRBD2 (6 bases). Germline V CDR1 and CDR2: KGHSH, LQKENI. The CDR3 runs to 12 residues. Deletions cut 4 bases from V and 6 bases from J, with 9 bases between. The CDR3 DNA follows: TGTGCCAGCTCACGGGACTCACAGACCCAGTACTTC. It translates to CASSRDSQTQYF. Drawing the rest from reference TRBV18 and TRBJ2-5, the complete variable domain is NAGVMQNPRHLVRRRGQEARLRCSPMKGHSHVYWYRQLPEEGLKFMVYLQKENIIDESGMPKERFSAEFPKEGPSILRIQQVVRGDSAAYFCASSRDSQTQYFGPGTRLLVL.